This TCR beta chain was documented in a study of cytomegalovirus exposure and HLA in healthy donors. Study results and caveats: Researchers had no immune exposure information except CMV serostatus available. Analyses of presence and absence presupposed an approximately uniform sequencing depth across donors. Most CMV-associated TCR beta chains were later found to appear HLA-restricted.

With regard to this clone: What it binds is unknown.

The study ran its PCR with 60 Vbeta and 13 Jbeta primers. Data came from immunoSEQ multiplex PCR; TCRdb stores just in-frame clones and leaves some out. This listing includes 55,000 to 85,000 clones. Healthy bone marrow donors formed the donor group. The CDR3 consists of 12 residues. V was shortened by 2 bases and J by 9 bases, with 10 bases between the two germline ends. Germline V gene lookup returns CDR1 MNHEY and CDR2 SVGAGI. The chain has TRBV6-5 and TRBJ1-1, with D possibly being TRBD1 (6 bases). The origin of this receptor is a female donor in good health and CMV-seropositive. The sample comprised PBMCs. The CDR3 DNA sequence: TGTGCCAGCAGTTACCCACAGGGTAAAGCTTTCTTT. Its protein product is CASSYPQGKAFF.